The 19 T cell receptor beta chains reported below all come from one sample, sequenced in a study of blood T cell repertoires in COVID-19. Generated by immunoSEQ multiplex PCR, the TCRdb table keeps only in-frame clones and is missing some. The sample has over 120,000 clones, 75% to 85% seen once. Material: peripheral blood. These receptors were obtained from a woman between 70 and 85 years old with COVID-19, enrolled during active disease.

The chain links TRBV5-1 to TRBJ2-5; D is ambiguous. Looked up from germline, CDR1 is SGHRS and CDR2 is YFSETQ. The CDR3 contains 13 residues. V was cut by 1 base and J by 2 bases, with 6 bases left in between. CDR3 region: CASSLNSQETQYF. CDR3 bases: TGCGCCAGCAGCTTGAACAGTCAAGAGACCCAGTACTTC. Together with reference TRBV5-1 and TRBJ2-5, the CDR3 gives the full variable domain: KAGVTQTPRYLIKTRGQQVTLSCSPISGHRSVSWYQQTPGQGLQFLFEYFSETQRNKGNFPGRFSGRQFSNSRSEMNVSTLELGDSALYLCASSLNSQETQYFGPGTRLLVL.

The rearrangement uses TRBV12-3 or TRBV12-4 and TRBJ1-1; TRBD1 matches at 9 bases. V gave up 10 bases and J gave up 8 bases; unmatched junction bases: 5. The CDR3 runs to 11 residues. The CDR3 sequence is CATGQGIEAFF. In nucleotides, the CDR3 is TGTGCCACGGGACAGGGCATCGAAGCTTTCTTT.

This chain uses TRBV11-3 with TRBJ1-1; D gene ambiguous. CDR1 is SGHNT, CDR2 YENEEA, per germline. The germline V and J ends were trimmed by 0 bases and 7 bases, with 9 bases remaining between them. The CDR3 extends over 13 amino acids. The CDR3 reads CASSLDPGGEAFF. As DNA, the CDR3 is TGTGCCAGCAGCTTAGATCCGGGAGGTGAAGCTTTCTTT.

The chain recombines TRBV6-6 with TRBJ1-5; 7 positions agree with TRBD1. V was clipped by 5 bases and J by 0 bases; unmatched bases: 10. The CDR3 is 17 amino acids. The germline V gene encodes CDR1 MNHNY and CDR2 SVGAGI (reference sequence). The CDR3 here is CASSPRQGTYSNQPQHF. Here the CDR3 DNA reads TGTGCCAGCAGTCCGCGACAGGGAACTTATAGCAATCAGCCCCAGCATTTT.

This chain uses TRBV6-5 with TRBJ1-4; D is possibly TRBD1 (6 bases). The CDR3 loop spans 15 amino acids. The germline CDR1 and CDR2 sequences are MNHEY and SVGAGI. V was clipped by 5 bases and J by 8 bases, with 18 bases between them. CDR3: CASSRQNRAEEKLFF. The CDR3 DNA sequence: TGTGCCAGCAGTCGACAGAACAGGGCGGAGGAAAAACTGTTTTTT.

The chain combines TRBV9 with TRBJ2-3; TRBD2 matches 11 bases. Germline CDR1 SGDLS, CDR2 YYNGEE. The CDR3 sequence is 17 residues long. V gave up 4 bases and J gave up 2 bases; unmatched junction bases: 9. CDR3 sequence reads: CASSPRLAGTSTDTQYF. Written as DNA, the CDR3 is TGTGCCAGCAGCCCCCGACTAGCGGGGACCTCCACAGATACGCAGTATTTT.

The J gene is TRBJ2-5, the V gene TRBV5-1; D may be TRBD2 (7 bases). CDR1 SGHRS and CDR2 YFSETQ come from the germline V gene. The CDR3 length is 16 residues. Trimming left V 4 bases short and J 2 bases short, with 18 bases between. CDR3 bases: TGCGCCAGCAGCGGGGGGGCATTTCCAGAACAAGAGACCCAGTACTTC. It yields the protein CASSGGAFPEQETQYF.

The chain recombines TRBV4-2 with TRBJ1-2; D gene ambiguous. V lost 0 bases and J lost 0, with 11 bases in between. This CDR3 is built from 16 residues. Germline V lookup: CDR1 LGHNA, CDR2 YNFKEQ. DNA of the CDR3: TGTGCCAGCAGCCAAGATTTCGCCCTAGCTAACTATGGCTACACCTTC. Protein sequence: CASSQDFALANYGYTF.

This clone was counted once. CDR3 residues: CASSLGGLLNEKLFF. Here the CDR3 DNA reads TGTGCCAGCAGCTTGGGGGGCTTACTTAATGAAAAACTGTTTTTT. This chain links TRBV5-6 with TRBJ1-4, with a tentative D call TRBD1 (5 bases). CDR3 length: 15 amino acids. Trimming left V 0 bases short and J 4 bases short, with 10 bases between. The germline V gene has CDR1 SGHDT and CDR2 YYEEEE.

The chain links TRBV6-1 to TRBJ2-7; 7 nucleotides match TRBD1. V trimming: 6 bases; J trimming: 4 bases; junction bases outside the gene matches: 6. CDR1 and CDR2 (germline): MNHNS, SASEGT. This CDR3 contains 13 residues. The CDR3 DNA reads TGTGCCAGCAGGACCGGGACAGAGTACGAGCAGTACTTC. Protein sequence: CASRTGTEYEQYF.

The chain recombines TRBV7-3 with TRBJ1-2, with 11 bases fitting TRBD1. V shed 5 bases and J 7 bases; nucleotides not matched to a gene: 9. In germline, CDR1 is SGHTA, CDR2 FQGTGA. The CDR3 length is 15 residues. The CDR3 here is CASSPSGTGGFGYTF. The CDR3 coding sequence is TGTGCCAGCAGCCCTTCCGGGACAGGGGGTTTTGGCTACACCTTC.

The genes are TRBV5-6 and TRBJ1-2; TRBD1 is a possible D gene (6 bases). Germline CDR1 SGHDT, CDR2 YYEEEE. The CDR3 loop spans 14 amino acids. Trimming removed 0 bases at V and 7 bases at J, with 13 bases between. The CDR3 spells CASSLGGLYSGYTF. In DNA, the CDR3 is TGTGCCAGCAGCTTGGGGGGGCTGTACTCTGGCTACACCTTC.

The CDR3 DNA follows: TGTGCCAGCAGCTTAGGGGGTAGCGGGGGTGAGACCCAGTACTTC. Amino acid sequence: CASSLGGSGGETQYF. The chain employs TRBV7-7 and TRBJ2-5; 9 nucleotides agree with TRBD2. With V trimmed by 1 base and J by 5 bases, 5 bases remained unmatched. Germline CDR1 SSHAT, CDR2 FNYEAQ (reference sequence). The CDR3 runs 15 residues.

CDR3 protein: CASSQANPGVGEQYF. The CDR3 nucleotides read TGTGCCAGCAGCCAAGCTAACCCCGGAGTAGGCGAGCAGTACTTC. The rearrangement uses TRBV3-1 (or the pseudogene TRBV3-2) and TRBJ2-7, with D hard to call. V was trimmed by 1 base and J by 6 bases, leaving 16 bases between them. The CDR3 is made up of 15 amino acids. Germline V CDR1 and CDR2: LGHDT, YNNKEL (reference sequence).

The chain carries TRBV6-5 and TRBJ1-1; TRBD1 aligns across 7 bases. After removal of 5 bases from V and 1 base from J, the junction contained 7 bases not matched to a gene. CDR3 length: 15 residues. In germline, CDR1 is MNHEY, CDR2 SVGAGI. The CDR3 nucleotides read TGTGCCAGCAGTCCCGACAGGGACAGGAACACTGAAGCTTTCTTT. Translating it yields CASSPDRDRNTEAFF.

The CDR3 loop is CASSIDRNGDGELFF. For the CDR3, the DNA is TGTGCCAGTAGTATAGATCGGAACGGGGACGGGGAGCTGTTTTTT. The rearrangement joins TRBV19 to TRBJ2-2; tentative D call: TRBD2 (5 bases). Germline V CDR1 and CDR2: LNHDA, SQIVND (reference sequence). Trimming removed 0 bases from V and 7 bases from J, with 12 bases in between. The CDR3 length is 15 residues.

This clone has just one count. The CDR3 DNA sequence: TGTGCCAGCAGTTCTCCCGGGGGAGAGAATAGCAATCAGCCCCAGCATTTT. This translates into CASSSPGGENSNQPQHF. The rearrangement uses TRBV28 and TRBJ1-5; a possible D gene is TRBD1 (5 bases). Looked up from germline, CDR1 is MDHEN and CDR2 is SYDVKM. With 4 bases removed from V and 0 bases from J, the gap between germline ends came to 16 bases. The CDR3 is made up of 17 amino acids.

The genes are TRBV10-3 and TRBJ2-5, with D possibly TRBD1 on 6 matching bases. Trimming took off 8 bases at V and 1 base at J, with 17 bases between the two ends. Germline V gene sequence: CDR1 ENHRY, CDR2 SYGVKD. The CDR3 sequence is 15 residues long. The CDR3 is CAIGGEQGAQETQYF. The CDR3 region has the DNA TGTGCCATCGGTGGAGAACAGGGCGCCCAAGAGACCCAGTACTTC.

The rearrangement joins TRBV5-6 to TRBJ2-3; perhaps TRBD1 as D (5 bases). Trimming cost V 3 bases and J 9 bases, with 17 bases left between them. The CDR3 consists of 14 residues. Germline V gene data show CDR1 as SGHDT and CDR2 as YYEEEE. The chain's CDR3 is CASSSTETGVTQYF. CDR3 DNA: TGTGCCAGCAGCTCGACAGAAACTGGGGTAACGCAGTATTTT.